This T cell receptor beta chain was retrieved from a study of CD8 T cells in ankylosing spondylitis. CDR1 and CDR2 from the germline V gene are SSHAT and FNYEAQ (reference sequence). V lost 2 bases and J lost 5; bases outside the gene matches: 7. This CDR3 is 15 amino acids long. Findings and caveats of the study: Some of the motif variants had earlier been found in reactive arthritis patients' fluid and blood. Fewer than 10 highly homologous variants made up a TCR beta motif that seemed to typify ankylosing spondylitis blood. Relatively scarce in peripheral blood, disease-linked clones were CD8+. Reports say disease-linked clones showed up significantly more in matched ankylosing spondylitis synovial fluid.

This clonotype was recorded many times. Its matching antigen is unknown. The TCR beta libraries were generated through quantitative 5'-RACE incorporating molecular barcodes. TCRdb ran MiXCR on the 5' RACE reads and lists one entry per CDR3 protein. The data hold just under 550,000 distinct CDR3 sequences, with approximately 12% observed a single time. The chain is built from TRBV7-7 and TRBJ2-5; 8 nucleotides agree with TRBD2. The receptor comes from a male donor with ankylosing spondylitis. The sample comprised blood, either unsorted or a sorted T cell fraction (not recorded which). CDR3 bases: TGTGCCAGCAGCTTATCCAGCGGGAGTGGCGAGACCCAGTACTTC. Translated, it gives CASSLSSGSGETQYF.